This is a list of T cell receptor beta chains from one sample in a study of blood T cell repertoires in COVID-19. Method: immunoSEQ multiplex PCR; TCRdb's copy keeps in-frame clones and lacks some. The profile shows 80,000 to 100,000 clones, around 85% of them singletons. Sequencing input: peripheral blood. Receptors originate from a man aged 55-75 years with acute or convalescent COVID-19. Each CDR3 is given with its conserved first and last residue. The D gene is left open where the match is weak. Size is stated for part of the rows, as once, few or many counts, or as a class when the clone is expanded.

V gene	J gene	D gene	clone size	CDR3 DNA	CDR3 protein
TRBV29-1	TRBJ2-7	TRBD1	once	TGCAGCGTTCTCCGGGACAGGGGATCGTACGAGCAGTACTTC	CSVLRDRGSYEQYF
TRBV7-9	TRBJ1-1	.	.	TGTGCCAGCAGCTTCGGGGCGGGAACTGAAGCTTTCTTT	CASSFGAGTEAFF
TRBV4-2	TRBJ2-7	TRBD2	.	TGTGCCAGCAGCCAAGAAAGGGTTAGCGGGTCCTACGAGCAGTACTTC	CASSQERVSGSYEQYF
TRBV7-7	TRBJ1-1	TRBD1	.	TGTGCTAGCAGCTTAGACAGGGACACTGAAGCTTTCTTT	CASSLDRDTEAFF
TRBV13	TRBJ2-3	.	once	TGTGCCAGCAGCTTGGCGGGGTTCACAGATACGCAGTATTTT	CASSLAGFTDTQYF
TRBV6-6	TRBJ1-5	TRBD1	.	TGTGCCAGCAGTAGGGAATGGGGACAGCTCCAGCATTTT	CASSREWGQLQHF
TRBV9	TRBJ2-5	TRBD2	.	TGTGCCAGCAGCTTGACTAGCGGGAGATTGGAGACCCAGTACTTC	CASSLTSGRLETQYF
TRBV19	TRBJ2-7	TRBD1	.	TGTGCCAGTAGTATAGATCGCTTTTCAGGACAGGGTCAAGACGAGCAGTACTTC	CASSIDRFSGQGQDEQYF
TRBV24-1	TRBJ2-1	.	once	TGTGCCACCAGTGATTTCGGGGCGGGCGGGACGTACAATGAGCAGTTCTTC	CATSDFGAGGTYNEQFF
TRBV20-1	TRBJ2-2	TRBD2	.	TGCAGTGCTAGTAACCGACTAGCGGGGGGCACCGGGGAGCTGTTTTTT	CSASNRLAGGTGELFF
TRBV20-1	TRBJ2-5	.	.	TGCAGTGCTAGGCGGGAGACCCAGTACTTC	CSARRETQYF
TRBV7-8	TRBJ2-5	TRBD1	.	TGTGCCAGCAGCTTAGGAGGACAGGGAAGGGAGACCCAGTACTTC	CASSLGGQGRETQYF
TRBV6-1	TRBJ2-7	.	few	TGTGCCAGCAGTGAGTTTAGGGGGGGCAACTACGAGCAGTACTTC	CASSEFRGGNYEQYF
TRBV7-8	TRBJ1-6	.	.	TGTGCCAGCAGCACCGGGACAACAAATTCACCCCTCCACTTT	CASSTGTTNSPLHF
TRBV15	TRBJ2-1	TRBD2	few	TGTGCCACCAGCAGAGCCCGGACTAGCGGGGGCCCTTTCTACAATGAGCAGTTCTTC	CATSRARTSGGPFYNEQFF
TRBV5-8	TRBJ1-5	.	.	TGTGCCAGCAGCTTGGTTCTGTGGGCCCCGCCGCATTTT	CASSLVLWAPPHF
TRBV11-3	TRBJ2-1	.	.	TGTGCCAGCAGCATATACAGGTACCACAATGAGCAGTTCTTC	CASSIYRYHNEQFF
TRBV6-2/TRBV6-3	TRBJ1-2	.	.	TGTGCCAGCAGTTACGAGCCAAACTATGGCTACACCTTC	CASSYEPNYGYTF
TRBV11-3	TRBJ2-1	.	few	TGTGCCAGCAGCACAAGACACCCCTACAATGAGCAGTTCTTC	CASSTRHPYNEQFF
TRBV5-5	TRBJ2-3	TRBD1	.	TGTGCCAGCAGAGATCGGACAGGGAGGACGACAGATACGCAGTATTTT	CASRDRTGRTTDTQYF
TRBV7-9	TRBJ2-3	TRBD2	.	TGTGCCAGCAGCCTCCCCCCTTCTAGCGGGGGTACCGATACGCAGTATTTT	CASSLPPSSGGTDTQYF
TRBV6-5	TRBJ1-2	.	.	TGTGCCAGCAGTTACTCCGGAGAGGGCGGTGGCTACACCTTC	CASSYSGEGGGYTF
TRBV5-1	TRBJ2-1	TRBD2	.	TGCGCCAGCAGCCGGCTAGCGGGAGGGCCTTCCAATGAGCAGTTCTTC	CASSRLAGGPSNEQFF
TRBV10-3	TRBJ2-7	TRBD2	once	TGTGCCATCAAAAAAGGACTAGCGGGAGCACGCGACGAGCAGTACTTC	CAIKKGLAGARDEQYF
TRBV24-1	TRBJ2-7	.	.	TGTGCCACCTCAGGAAGCGGTGGTTACGAGCAGTACTTC	CATSGSGGYEQYF
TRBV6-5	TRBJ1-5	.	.	TGTGCCAGCAGTCTGAACAGGCTTAGCAATCAGCCCCAGCATTTT	CASSLNRLSNQPQHF
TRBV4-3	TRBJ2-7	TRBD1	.	TGCGCCAGCAGCCGAACAACGGACAGGGTCGGCGAGCAGTACTTC	CASSRTTDRVGEQYF
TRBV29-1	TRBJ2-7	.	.	TGCAGTGTCACCCGGCTAGGTCGCGAGCAGTACTTC	CSVTRLGREQYF
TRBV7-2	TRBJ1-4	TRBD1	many	TGTGCCAGCAGCGGCGCCGGGACAGACAATGAAAAACTGTTTTTT	CASSGAGTDNEKLFF
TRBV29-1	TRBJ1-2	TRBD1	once	TGCAGCGTTGAATGGGACAGGCAAAACTATGGCTACACCTTC	CSVEWDRQNYGYTF
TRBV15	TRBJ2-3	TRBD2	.	TGTGCCACCAGCAGAGATCTAAGGGGAGGGGCAGATACGCAGTATTTT	CATSRDLRGGADTQYF
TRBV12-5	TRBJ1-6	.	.	TGTGCTAGTGGTCGCGGACAGTCATATAATTCACCCCTCCACTTT	CASGRGQSYNSPLHF
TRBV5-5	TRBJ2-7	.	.	TGTGCCAGCAGCCTGACGGAGAGCTCCTACGAGCAGTACTTC	CASSLTESSYEQYF
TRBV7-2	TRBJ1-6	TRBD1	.	TGTGCCAGCAGCCCTGGACAGGGCGGTTTTCCCCTCCACTTT	CASSPGQGGFPLHF
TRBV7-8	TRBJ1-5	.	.	TGTGCCAGCAGCTTAGAGGGGGTAAATAGCAATCAGCCCCAGCATTTT	CASSLEGVNSNQPQHF
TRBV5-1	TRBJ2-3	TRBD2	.	TGCGCCAGCAGCTTTTGGGGCACACTAGCGGGGGGGACAGATACGCAGTATTTT	CASSFWGTLAGGTDTQYF
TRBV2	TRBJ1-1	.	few	TGTGCCAGCACTAGGCGCACTGAAGCTTTCTTT	CASTRRTEAFF
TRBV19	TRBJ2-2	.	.	TGTGCCAGTAGTAGAGACAGGGGAGGGGAGACCGGGGAGCTGTTTTTT	CASSRDRGGETGELFF
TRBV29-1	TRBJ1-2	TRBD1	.	TGCAGCGTTGAAGGGGAGGACAGGGACTCCTATGGCTACACCTTC	CSVEGEDRDSYGYTF
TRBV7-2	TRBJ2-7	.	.	TGTGCCAGCAGCTTAGATTCGCGGGGCCTCTCCTACGAGCAGTACTTC	CASSLDSRGLSYEQYF
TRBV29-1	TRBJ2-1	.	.	TGCAGCGGGGACAGACTAGGCGGCAATGAGCAGTTCTTC	CSGDRLGGNEQFF
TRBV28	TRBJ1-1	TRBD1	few	TGTGCCAGCAGTTTCCCAGACAGGGAGAATGAAGCTTTCTTT	CASSFPDRENEAFF
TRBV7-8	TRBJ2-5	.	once	TGTGCCAGCAGCTTAGTCGCCGTAGAAGAGACCCAGTACTTC	CASSLVAVEETQYF
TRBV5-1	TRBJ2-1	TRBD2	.	TGCGCCAGCAGCTGGACGACTAGCGACCACAATGAGCAGTTCTTC	CASSWTTSDHNEQFF
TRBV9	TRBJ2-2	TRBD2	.	TGTGCCAGCAGCGTACAAGCGGGAGCTTCTCCCGGGGAGCTGTTTTTT	CASSVQAGASPGELFF
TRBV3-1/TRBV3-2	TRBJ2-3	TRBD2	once	TGTGCCAGCAGCCGACTAGCGGGAGGCAGGGAAAGGGATACGCAGTATTTT	CASSRLAGGRERDTQYF
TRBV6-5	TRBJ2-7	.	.	TGTGCCAGCAGTTACGGAGACGGCCCCTACGAGCAGTACTTC	CASSYGDGPYEQYF
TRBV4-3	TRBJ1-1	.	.	TGCGCCAGCAGCCAAGATATAACAGCCTCCCAAAGGAACACTGAAGCTTTCTTT	CASSQDITASQRNTEAFF
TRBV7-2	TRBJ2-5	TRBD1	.	TGTGCCAGCAGCTTAGCGCACAGGGACAGGGTGTACCAAGAGACCCAGTACTTC	CASSLAHRDRVYQETQYF
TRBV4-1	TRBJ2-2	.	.	TGCGCCAGCAGCCAGAATACAGGCCCGACGAGGGAGCTGTTTTTT	CASSQNTGPTRELFF